These 9 T cell receptor beta chains were all obtained from the same sample, sequenced in a study of T cell responses to AZD1222 COVID-19 vaccine. The protocol was immunoSEQ multiplex PCR, while the TCRdb copy is restricted to in-frame clones and leaves out a portion. Here the sample spans roughly 100,000 clones, approximately 89% being singletons. Here the sequenced sample was peripheral blood, taken on day 0 of AZD1222 vaccination. The receptors here all came from an adult in good health.

The V call is TRBV4-3, the J call TRBJ2-3; 9 bases align to TRBD2. The germline V gene encodes CDR1 LGHNA and CDR2 YSLEER. The CDR3 is 18 amino acids. The J segment lost 2 bases and the V segment lost 0 bases, leaving 9 bases of the junction unmatched. The CDR3 reads CASSQDLSGGSTTDTQYF. The CDR3 coding sequence is TGCGCCAGCAGCCAAGATCTTAGCGGGGGTTCAACCACAGATACGCAGTATTTT.

This chain uses TRBV19 with TRBJ1-5; D is possibly TRBD1 (5 bases). V shed 7 bases and J shed 7 bases, with 14 bases lying between them. The CDR3 runs 13 residues. In germline, CDR1 is LNHDA, CDR2 SQIVND (reference sequence). Written as DNA, the CDR3 is TGTGCCAGTACCCCAGGGTCGGGACAGCCCCAGCATTTT. Protein product: CASTPGSGQPQHF.

CDR3: CASTVFQGELFF. CDR3 in DNA: TGTGCCAGCACTGTTTTCCAGGGGGAGCTGTTTTTT. This chain uses TRBV3-1 (or the pseudogene TRBV3-2) with TRBJ2-2; D is uncertain. Germline V gives CDR1 LGHDT, CDR2 YNNKEL (reference sequence). V dropped 7 bases and J dropped 8 bases, with 11 bases sitting between them. CDR3 size: 12 residues.

This CDR3 is CASWRAGVSYEQYF. The CDR3 DNA reads TGTGCCAGTTGGAGGGCGGGTGTCTCCTACGAGCAGTACTTC. The chain joins TRBV5-6 to TRBJ2-7; D might be TRBD2 (6 bases). The CDR3 extends over 14 amino acids. Germline V gives CDR1 SGHDT, CDR2 YYEEEE. V shed 8 bases and J shed 0 bases, with 15 bases lying between them.

The genes are TRBV7-8 and TRBJ1-2; D gene uncertain. Germline CDR1 SGHVS, CDR2 FQNEAQ. This CDR3 comprises 12 residues. Trimming shortened V by 1 base and J by 8 bases, and 8 bases separated the two germline ends. The CDR3 region has the DNA TGTGCCAGCAGCTTAGATCTGGGAGGCTACACCTTC. Translated: CASSLDLGGYTF.

This chain connects TRBV4-2 to TRBJ2-1; D is undetermined. Germline V gene lookup returns CDR1 LGHNA and CDR2 YNFKEQ. The CDR3 contains 14 residues. V was trimmed by 10 bases and J by 5 bases, leaving 18 bases between them. DNA of the CDR3: TGTGCCAACGATCCAGGCGTTCCCCACAATGAGCAGTTCTTC. Translating it yields CANDPGVPHNEQFF.

The chain's CDR3 is CASSYSTEKETQYF. The CDR3 region has the DNA TGTGCCAGCAGTTACTCGACGGAAAAAGAGACCCAGTACTTC. V and J are TRBV6-2 or TRBV6-3 and TRBJ2-5; no firm D call. The V and J ends lost 0 bases and 3 bases respectively, with 8 bases between them. The V gene's germline CDR1 is MNHEY and CDR2 SVGEGT. The CDR3 spans 14 residues.

This rearrangement joins TRBV19 to TRBJ1-2; D remains ambiguous. Germline assignment: CDR1 LNHDA and CDR2 SQIVND (reference sequence). The V and J ends lost 2 bases and 3 bases respectively, with 16 bases between them. The CDR3 is 16 amino acids. The CDR3 DNA is TGTGCCAGTAGTATACAGGCCGCGCAAATTGACTATGGCTACACCTTC. Translating it yields CASSIQAAQIDYGYTF. Full variable domain (rest looked up from reference TRBV19 and TRBJ1-2): DGGITQSPKYLFRKEGQNVTLSCEQNLNHDAMYWYRQDPGQGLRLIYYSQIVNDFQKGDIAEGYSVSREKKESFPLTVTSAQKNPTAFYLCASSIQAAQIDYGYTFGSGTRLTVV.

In its sample, this clone was seen a few times. This chain connects TRBV11-3 to TRBJ2-1; TRBD2 might be the D (5 bases). The CDR3 has 14 residues. The V end lost 2 bases, the J end lost 4 bases, and 9 bases lay between the germline ends. Germline assignment: CDR1 SGHNT and CDR2 YENEEA. The CDR3 reads CASSLSGNYNEQFF. The CDR3 DNA sequence: TGTGCCAGCAGCTTATCGGGGAATTACAATGAGCAGTTCTTC. The full variable domain, completed using reference TRBV11-3 and TRBJ2-1, is EAGVVQSPRYKIIEKKQPVAFWCNPISGHNTLYWYLQNLGQGPELLIRYENEEAVDDSQLPKDRFSAERLKGVDSTLKIQPAELGDSAVYLCASSLSGNYNEQFFGPGTRLTVL.